The 6 T cell receptor beta chains below come from one sample, sequenced in a study of OX40 agonist ivuxolimab in advanced cancers. Produced via immunoSEQ multiplex PCR; TCRdb's table is partial and in-frame only. Of approximately 64,000 clones in the sample, approximately 88% were seen once. The starting material was CD4+ or CD8+ T cells sorted from blood, obtained in a trial of the OX40 agonist ivuxolimab. The receptor set was obtained from an adult with an advanced solid tumor such as melanoma, head and neck, liver or kidney cancer.

The rearrangement joins TRBV28 to TRBJ2-4; 10 bases line up with TRBD1. Germline values: CDR1 MDHEN, CDR2 SYDVKM. CDR3 size: 16 residues. After removal of 9 bases from V and 7 bases from J, the junction contained 15 bases not matched to a gene. CDR3 residues: CASRGYGTGDRNIQYF. CDR3 coding DNA: TGTGCCAGTCGGGGATACGGGACAGGGGATCGGAACATTCAGTACTTC.

This chain uses TRBV5-1 with TRBJ2-1; 11 bases align to TRBD2. The CDR3 spans 15 residues. V shed 4 bases and J 3 bases; nucleotides not matched to a gene: 3. Germline CDR1 SGHRS, CDR2 YFSETQ. CDR3 amino acids: CASSELAGDYNEQFF. The CDR3 bases are TGCGCCAGCAGCGAACTAGCGGGGGACTACAATGAGCAGTTCTTC.

The rearrangement uses TRBV11-1 and TRBJ2-3; the match to TRBD2 covers 7 bases. Unmatched junction bases numbered 4, after V lost 6 bases and J lost 4 bases. Germline V gives CDR1 SGHAT, CDR2 FQDESV (reference sequence). There are 13 residues in the CDR3. The CDR3 loop reads CASSRRGADTQYF. The DNA for the CDR3 is TGTGCCAGCAGTCGCCGGGGGGCAGATACGCAGTATTTT.

Sample share makes this clone medium-sized. The chain joins TRBV28 to TRBJ1-2, with unresolved D. CDR3 length equals 11 residues. Deletions cut 4 bases from V and 10 bases from J, with 10 bases between. Germline CDR1 MDHEN, CDR2 SYDVKM. CDR3 region: CASSWERDYTF. CDR3 sequence (DNA): TGTGCCAGCAGTTGGGAGCGGGACTACACCTTC.

The chain recombines TRBV7-9 with TRBJ2-3, with 9 bases lining up with TRBD2. V trimming: 3 bases; J trimming: 9 bases; junction bases outside the gene matches: 7. The CDR3 has 14 residues. Germline V gives CDR1 SEHNR, CDR2 FQNEAQ (reference sequence). The CDR3 DNA reads as TGTGCCAGCAGCTTCCCGGGACTAGCAACCACGCAGTATTTT. It is translated as CASSFPGLATTQYF.

This clone showed up just once. Here the CDR3 DNA reads TGTGCCAGCCGCGCCGGGCTGGACTACAGCCGGAAGGAAAACATTCAGTACTTC. Translating it yields CASRAGLDYSRKENIQYF. This chain uses TRBV18 with TRBJ2-4, with D possibly being TRBD2 (6 bases). The CDR3 length is 18 residues. Between the trimmed V and J ends, which lost 8 bases and 5 bases, there was a span of 28 bases. Per germline, CDR1 KGHSH and CDR2 LQKENI.